This is a list of T cell receptor beta chains from one sample in a study of T cell repertoires in cytomegalovirus infection. TCRdb passed the reads through MiXCR, listing each CDR3 protein once. Altogether roughly 570,000 distinct CDR3 sequences are present, around two fifths being singletons, with the ten largest covering about half. Their antigens are not known. The material was cultured PBMCs, obtained from culture after CMV antigen stimulation. The receptor source for this set is a human donor in good health (CMV status not recorded). Some clones in this sample may be carry-over from other donors' samples. CDR3s leave out the opening cysteine and the closing phenylalanine or tryptophan. For some rows the clone size is stated as once, few or many, or as a class when expanded; others skip it.

clone size,V gene,CDR3 protein
.,TRBV5-1,ASSLRTVVADTQY
.,TRBV28,ASSLTQDLYEQY
.,TRBV12-5,ASGLDRGYGYT
few,TRBV7-2,ASSSGGAQLTIY
once,TRBV29-1,SVAPGLAGSYEQY
few,TRBV12-3/TRBV12-4,ASRRRGVADTQY
few,TRBV6-1,ASSEAVAGPYEQY
few,TRBV18,ASSPPAYYGYT
.,TRBV4-3,ASSPQRDGSYEQY
.,TRBV5-5,ASSGGVHNEQF
few,TRBV7-8,ASSLGLWTGDDQETQY
.,TRBV7-6,ASRPPIGTGGSYEQY
.,TRBV2,ASTTGGELF
.,TRBV6-6,ASSTGTSGGAFETQY
.,TRBV7-6,ASSQTTGIVGTEAF
.,TRBV15,ATSRVGGPNYNEQF
.,TRBV19,ASSIEAGVGQPQH
few,TRBV7-6,ASSLEGTGSLSGSPLH
.,TRBV12-3/TRBV12-4,ASSFRRQGFEQF
.,TRBV29-1,SVGVTGQAYEQY
.,TRBV30,ALWRYTGELF
.,TRBV7-9,ASSNTGTAGNTIY
few,TRBV11-2,ASSLKESEGYT
.,TRBV6-1,ASSSGTSGALQGGEQY
few,TRBV7-2,ASSSQLSSGGYT